The rows below give T cell receptor beta chains drawn from one sample of a study of T cells after posttransplantation cyclophosphamide. Measured with immunoSEQ multiplex PCR; TCRdb has only the in-frame clones, and not every one. Of thousands of clones in the sample, around 85% are singletons; the top ten hold 20% to 25%. Sequenced material: PBMCs, taken after allogeneic stem cell transplant with posttransplant cyclophosphamide. These receptors were collected from a female patient aged 35-55 years who received an allogeneic stem cell transplant from an unrelated donor, was CMV-positive, and had no GVHD. Some T cells may be the graft donor's. CDR3s include the opening cysteine and the closing phenylalanine or tryptophan. The order of the fields is D gene, J gene, V gene, clone size, CDR3 DNA, CDR3 protein. The D gene is left open where the match is weak. The size field is filled for only some rows; it gives once, few, many or a size class.

d_gene: TRBD1
j_gene: TRBJ2-3
v_gene: TRBV11-3
abundance: NA
CDR3nt: TGTGCCAGCAGCTCCGTTCTGACAGGGGGAAACACAGATACGCAGTATTTT
CDR3aa: CASSSVLTGGNTDTQYF

d_gene: NA
j_gene: TRBJ1-6
v_gene: TRBV5-1
abundance: NA
CDR3nt: TGCGCCAGCAGCTTGGCCGGGAGCTCCTATAATTCACCCCTCCACTTT
CDR3aa: CASSLAGSSYNSPLHF

d_gene: NA
j_gene: TRBJ1-1
v_gene: TRBV27
abundance: NA
CDR3nt: TGTGCCAGCAGTTTATTCCTTGGGCAGACTGAAGCTTTCTTT
CDR3aa: CASSLFLGQTEAFF

d_gene: TRBD1
j_gene: TRBJ1-4
v_gene: TRBV19
abundance: NA
CDR3nt: TGTGCCAGTAGTAGAGACAGGGCAAGTGAAAAACTGTTTTTT
CDR3aa: CASSRDRASEKLFF

d_gene: NA
j_gene: TRBJ2-7
v_gene: TRBV9
abundance: NA
CDR3nt: TGTGCCAGCAGCCCCCACGGGGAAACCACGTACGAGCAGTACTTC
CDR3aa: CASSPHGETTYEQYF

d_gene: TRBD1
j_gene: TRBJ1-2
v_gene: TRBV2
abundance: NA
CDR3nt: TGTGCCAGCAGTGAAATGGGACAGGGATATGGCTACACCTTC
CDR3aa: CASSEMGQGYGYTF

d_gene: NA
j_gene: TRBJ2-7
v_gene: TRBV9
abundance: NA
CDR3nt: TGTGCCAGCAGCCCCCCGACAGCTCCCTACGAGCAGTACTTC
CDR3aa: CASSPPTAPYEQYF

d_gene: NA
j_gene: TRBJ2-3
v_gene: TRBV10-2
abundance: NA
CDR3nt: TGCGCCAGCAGCCTACTCCAGGGACAAGTTAGTAGCACAGATACGCAGTATTTT
CDR3aa: CASSLLQGQVSSTDTQYF

d_gene: NA
j_gene: TRBJ1-2
v_gene: TRBV28
abundance: once
CDR3nt: TGTGCCAGCAATGACGGGAGCCAAGCTAACTATGGCTACACCTTC
CDR3aa: CASNDGSQANYGYTF

d_gene: NA
j_gene: TRBJ1-4
v_gene: TRBV11-3
abundance: NA
CDR3nt: TGTGCCAGCAGCTCCTGGGGGGCAACTAATGAAAAACTGTTTTTT
CDR3aa: CASSSWGATNEKLFF

d_gene: TRBD1
j_gene: TRBJ1-6
v_gene: TRBV18
abundance: NA
CDR3nt: TGTGCCAGCTCACCGGTGGGTAGTGGACAGGGGTATAATTCACCCCTCCACTTT
CDR3aa: CASSPVGSGQGYNSPLHF

d_gene: NA
j_gene: TRBJ1-1
v_gene: TRBV7-2
abundance: NA
CDR3nt: TGTGCCAGCAGCTCAGGGGCCACTGAAGCTTTCTTT
CDR3aa: CASSSGATEAFF

d_gene: TRBD1
j_gene: TRBJ1-6
v_gene: TRBV5-1
abundance: once
CDR3nt: TGCGCCAGCAGGGTAGGACAGGGGAATAATTCACCCCTCCACTTT
CDR3aa: CASRVGQGNNSPLHF

d_gene: TRBD2
j_gene: TRBJ2-1
v_gene: TRBV5-1
abundance: NA
CDR3nt: TGCGCCAGCAGCTTGGAGCGGGGGGTTGAGCAGTTCTTC
CDR3aa: CASSLERGVEQFF

d_gene: TRBD1
j_gene: TRBJ1-5
v_gene: TRBV7-9
abundance: NA
CDR3nt: TGTGCCAGCAGCTTAGCCGGGACAGGGGGATGGGTTCAGCCCCAGCATTTT
CDR3aa: CASSLAGTGGWVQPQHF

d_gene: NA
j_gene: TRBJ2-3
v_gene: TRBV7-2
abundance: NA
CDR3nt: TGTGCCAGCAGCCCAACAGATACGCAGTATTTT
CDR3aa: CASSPTDTQYF

d_gene: TRBD1
j_gene: TRBJ2-5
v_gene: TRBV9
abundance: NA
CDR3nt: TGTGCCAGCAGCGTTGATCCGGGACAGGGGAGGACCCAGTACTTC
CDR3aa: CASSVDPGQGRTQYF

d_gene: NA
j_gene: TRBJ2-1
v_gene: TRBV5-1
abundance: NA
CDR3nt: TGCGCCAGCAGCCCCCTTCGGGGGTTTTACAATGAGCAGTTCTTC
CDR3aa: CASSPLRGFYNEQFF

d_gene: TRBD1
j_gene: TRBJ2-5
v_gene: TRBV11-3
abundance: NA
CDR3nt: TGTGCCAGCAGCTCCTATGGACAGGACCAAGAGACCCAGTACTTC
CDR3aa: CASSSYGQDQETQYF

d_gene: TRBD1
j_gene: TRBJ1-6
v_gene: TRBV9
abundance: NA
CDR3nt: TGTGCCAGCAGCGTAGAGAGGGGGCCTTACCATAATTCACCCCTCCACTTT
CDR3aa: CASSVERGPYHNSPLHF

d_gene: NA
j_gene: TRBJ2-5
v_gene: TRBV28
abundance: NA
CDR3nt: TGTGCCAGCAGTTACTCAACAGGCGTAGAGACCCAGTACTTC
CDR3aa: CASSYSTGVETQYF

d_gene: NA
j_gene: TRBJ1-2
v_gene: TRBV7-9
abundance: NA
CDR3nt: TGTGCCAGCAGCTATAGCCAGGGTTACTATGGCTACACCTTC
CDR3aa: CASSYSQGYYGYTF

d_gene: NA
j_gene: TRBJ1-6
v_gene: TRBV12-5
abundance: NA
CDR3nt: TGTGCTAGTGTCGACGACAGTCGAGGTTCACCCCTCCACTTT
CDR3aa: CASVDDSRGSPLHF

d_gene: NA
j_gene: TRBJ2-7
v_gene: TRBV27
abundance: NA
CDR3nt: TGTGCCAGCAGTTTATCGGGGGCCACCTACGAGCAGTACTTC
CDR3aa: CASSLSGATYEQYF

d_gene: NA
j_gene: TRBJ2-7
v_gene: TRBV28
abundance: NA
CDR3nt: TGTGCCAGCAGTTTAGGGGCCTCGTACGAGCAGTACTTC
CDR3aa: CASSLGASYEQYF

d_gene: TRBD2
j_gene: TRBJ2-3
v_gene: TRBV11-1
abundance: NA
CDR3nt: TGTGCCAGCAGCTCGCAGACTAGCGGCACAGATACGCAGTATTTT
CDR3aa: CASSSQTSGTDTQYF

d_gene: NA
j_gene: TRBJ2-7
v_gene: TRBV7-2
abundance: NA
CDR3nt: TGTGCCAGCAGCCGGGGCTACGAGCAGTACTTC
CDR3aa: CASSRGYEQYF

d_gene: TRBD1
j_gene: TRBJ2-7
v_gene: TRBV27
abundance: NA
CDR3nt: TGTGCCAGCAGTCCCTCGACAGGGGGCGCTTCCGAGCAGTACTTC
CDR3aa: CASSPSTGGASEQYF

d_gene: TRBD1
j_gene: TRBJ2-2
v_gene: TRBV5-6
abundance: medium-sized
CDR3nt: TGTGCCAGCACCTACGACGGACAGGGGTGGTCCGGGGAGCTGTTTTTT
CDR3aa: CASTYDGQGWSGELFF